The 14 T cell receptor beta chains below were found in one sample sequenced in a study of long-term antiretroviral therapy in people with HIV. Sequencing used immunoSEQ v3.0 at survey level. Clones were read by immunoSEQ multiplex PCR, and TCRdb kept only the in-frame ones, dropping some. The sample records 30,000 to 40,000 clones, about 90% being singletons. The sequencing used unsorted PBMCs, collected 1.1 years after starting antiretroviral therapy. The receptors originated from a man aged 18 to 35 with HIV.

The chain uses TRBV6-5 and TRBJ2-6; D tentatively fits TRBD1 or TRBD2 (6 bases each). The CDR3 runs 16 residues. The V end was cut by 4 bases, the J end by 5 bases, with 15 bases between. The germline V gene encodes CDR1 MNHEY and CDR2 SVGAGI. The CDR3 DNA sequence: TGTGCCAGCAGTTCTAAACCGGGGGCTTGGGCCAACGTCCTGACTTTC. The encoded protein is CASSSKPGAWANVLTF.

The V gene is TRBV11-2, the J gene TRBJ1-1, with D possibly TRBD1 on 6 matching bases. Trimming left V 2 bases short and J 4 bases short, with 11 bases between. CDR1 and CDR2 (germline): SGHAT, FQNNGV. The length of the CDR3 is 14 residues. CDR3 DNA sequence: TGTGCCAGCAGCTTACAGGGGATGAGCACTGAAGCTTTCTTT. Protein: CASSLQGMSTEAFF.

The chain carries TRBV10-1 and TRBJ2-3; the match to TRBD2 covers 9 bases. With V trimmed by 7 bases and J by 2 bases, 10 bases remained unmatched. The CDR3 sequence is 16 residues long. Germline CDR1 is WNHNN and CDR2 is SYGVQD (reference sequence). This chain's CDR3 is CASNPGVAGATDTQYF. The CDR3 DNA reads TGCGCCAGCAACCCGGGGGTAGCGGGGGCCACAGATACGCAGTATTTT.

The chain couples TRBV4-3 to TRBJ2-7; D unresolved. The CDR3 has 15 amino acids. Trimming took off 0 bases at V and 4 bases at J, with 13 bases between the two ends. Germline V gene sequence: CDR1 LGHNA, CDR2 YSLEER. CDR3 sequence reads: CASSQDSRGKYEQYF. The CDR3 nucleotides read TGCGCCAGCAGCCAAGATTCCCGAGGAAAGTACGAGCAGTACTTC.

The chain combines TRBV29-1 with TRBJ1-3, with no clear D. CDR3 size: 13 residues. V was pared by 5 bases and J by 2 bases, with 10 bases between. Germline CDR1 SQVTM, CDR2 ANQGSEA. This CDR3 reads CSVLFPTGNTIYF. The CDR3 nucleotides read TGCAGCGTTCTCTTCCCTACTGGAAACACCATATATTTT.

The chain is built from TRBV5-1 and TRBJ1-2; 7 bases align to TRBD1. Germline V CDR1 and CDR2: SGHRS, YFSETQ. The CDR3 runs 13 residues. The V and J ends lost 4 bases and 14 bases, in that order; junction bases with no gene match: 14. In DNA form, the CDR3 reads TGCGCCAGCAGCCCTTATGGGGAGAGACAGGGAACCTTC. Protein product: CASSPYGERQGTF.

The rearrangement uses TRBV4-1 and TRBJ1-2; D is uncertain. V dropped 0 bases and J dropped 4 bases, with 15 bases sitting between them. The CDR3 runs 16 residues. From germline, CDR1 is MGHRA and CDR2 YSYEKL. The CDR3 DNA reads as TGCGCCAGCAGCCAAGAACCCCGACCGGGAGGCTATGGCTACACCTTC. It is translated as CASSQEPRPGGYGYTF.

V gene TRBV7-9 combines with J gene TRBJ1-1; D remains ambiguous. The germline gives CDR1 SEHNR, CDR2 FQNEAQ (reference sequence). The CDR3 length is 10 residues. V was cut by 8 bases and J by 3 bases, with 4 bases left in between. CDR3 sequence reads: CASGDTEAFF. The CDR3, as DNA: TGTGCCAGCGGCGACACTGAAGCTTTCTTT.

CDR3 DNA: TGTGCCAGCAGCGCCCACCGGACAGAAGAAGTAAACATTCAGTACTTC. Its translation is CASSAHRTEEVNIQYF. The chain employs TRBV28 and TRBJ2-4, with D perhaps TRBD1 (6 bases). The CDR3 length is 16 residues. Germline V gene data show CDR1 as MDHEN and CDR2 as SYDVKM. V was shortened by 6 bases and J by 6 bases, with 21 bases between the two germline ends.

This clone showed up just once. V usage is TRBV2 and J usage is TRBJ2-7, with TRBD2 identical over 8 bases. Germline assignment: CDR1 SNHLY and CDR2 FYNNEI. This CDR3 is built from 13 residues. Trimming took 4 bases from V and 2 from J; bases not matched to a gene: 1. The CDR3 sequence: CASSGGGPYEQYF. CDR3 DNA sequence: TGTGCCAGCAGTGGCGGGGGGCCCTACGAGCAGTACTTC.

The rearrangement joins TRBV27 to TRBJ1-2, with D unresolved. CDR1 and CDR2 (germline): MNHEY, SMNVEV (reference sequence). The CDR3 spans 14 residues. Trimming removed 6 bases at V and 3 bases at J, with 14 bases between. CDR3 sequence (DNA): TGTGCCAGCAGCCCGCTAGGGCTTCACTATGGCTACACCTTC. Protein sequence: CASSPLGLHYGYTF.

CDR3 nucleotide sequence: TGTGCCAGCAGCACCCCAGGCGCTATTCGCGAGCAGTACTTC. Its protein product is CASSTPGAIREQYF. The chain couples TRBV7-9 to TRBJ2-7; no clear D gene. CDR1 and CDR2 (germline): SEHNR, FQNEAQ (reference sequence). Trimming removed 5 bases at V and 6 bases at J, with 17 bases between. The CDR3 totals 14 residues. The variable domain in full, completed from reference TRBV7-9 and TRBJ2-7, reads DTGVSQNPRHKITKRGQNVTFRCDPISEHNRLYWYRQTLGQGPEFLTYFQNEAQLEKSRLLSDRFSAERPKGSFSTLEIQRTEQGDSAMYLCASSTPGAIREQYFGPGTRLTVT.

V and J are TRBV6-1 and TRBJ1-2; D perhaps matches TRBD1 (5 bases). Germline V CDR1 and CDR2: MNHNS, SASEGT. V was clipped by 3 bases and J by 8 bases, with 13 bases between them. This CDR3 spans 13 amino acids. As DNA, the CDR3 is TGTGCCAGCAGTGAGCAGGGCCGGAGGGGCTACACCTTC. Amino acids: CASSEQGRRGYTF.

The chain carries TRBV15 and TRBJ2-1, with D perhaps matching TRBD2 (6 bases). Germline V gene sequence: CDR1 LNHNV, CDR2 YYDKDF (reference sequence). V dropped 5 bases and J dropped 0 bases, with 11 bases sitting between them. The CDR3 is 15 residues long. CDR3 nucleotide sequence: TGTGCCACCAGCGGACTACTGAGCTCCTACAATGAGCAGTTCTTC. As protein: CATSGLLSSYNEQFF.